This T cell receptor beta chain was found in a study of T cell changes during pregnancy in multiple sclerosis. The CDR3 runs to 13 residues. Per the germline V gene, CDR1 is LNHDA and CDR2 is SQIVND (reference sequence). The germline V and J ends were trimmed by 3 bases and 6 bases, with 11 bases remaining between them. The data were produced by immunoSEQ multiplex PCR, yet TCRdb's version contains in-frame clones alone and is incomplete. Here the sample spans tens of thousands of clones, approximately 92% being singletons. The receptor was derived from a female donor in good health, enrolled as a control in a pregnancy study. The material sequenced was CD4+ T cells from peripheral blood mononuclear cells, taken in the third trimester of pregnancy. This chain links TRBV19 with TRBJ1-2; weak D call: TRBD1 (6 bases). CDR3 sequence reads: CASSIFPGDGYTF. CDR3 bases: TGTGCCAGTAGTATTTTCCCAGGGGATGGCTACACCTTC.